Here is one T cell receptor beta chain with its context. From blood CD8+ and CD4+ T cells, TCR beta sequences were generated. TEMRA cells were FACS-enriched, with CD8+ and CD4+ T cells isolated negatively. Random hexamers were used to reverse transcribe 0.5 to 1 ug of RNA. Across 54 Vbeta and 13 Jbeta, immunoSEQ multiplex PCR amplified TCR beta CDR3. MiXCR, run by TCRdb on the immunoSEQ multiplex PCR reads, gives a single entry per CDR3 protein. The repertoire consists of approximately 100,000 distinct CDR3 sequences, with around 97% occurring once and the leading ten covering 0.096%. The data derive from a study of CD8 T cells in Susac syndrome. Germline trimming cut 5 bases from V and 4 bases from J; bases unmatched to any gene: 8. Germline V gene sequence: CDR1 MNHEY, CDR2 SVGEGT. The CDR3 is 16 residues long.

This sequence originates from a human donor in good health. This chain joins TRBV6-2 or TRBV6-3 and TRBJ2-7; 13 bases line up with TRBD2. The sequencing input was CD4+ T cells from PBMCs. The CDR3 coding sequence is TGTGCCAGCAGTCGCGGACTAGCGGGAGTTAAGTACGAGCAGTACTTC. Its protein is CASSRGLAGVKYEQYF.